A single sample is the source of the 13 T cell receptor beta chains below, sequenced in a study of blood T cell repertoires in COVID-19. Only in-frame clones appear in the TCRdb table, and some are missing; sequencing was by immunoSEQ multiplex PCR. The table includes approximately 60,000 clones, about 89% detected once. What was sequenced was peripheral blood. The receptors come from a man aged 55 to 70 with active or convalescent COVID-19.

This clone was counted once. The J gene is TRBJ1-5, the V gene TRBV19; tentative D call: TRBD1 (5 bases). V lost 2 bases and J lost 2, with 7 bases in between. The CDR3 runs 14 residues. CDR1 and CDR2 from the germline V gene are LNHDA and SQIVND (reference sequence). The CDR3 region has the DNA TGTGCCAGTAGTATATCAGGGCGCAATCAGCCCCAGCATTTT. Translation: CASSISGRNQPQHF.

J is TRBJ1-1 and V is TRBV18; D perhaps matches TRBD1 (6 bases). From germline, CDR1 is KGHSH and CDR2 LQKENI. Trimming shortened V by 3 bases and J by 4 bases, and 21 bases separated the two germline ends. The CDR3 loop spans 17 amino acids. CDR3 protein: CASSPRGAGGAPTEAFF. The CDR3 DNA reads TGTGCCAGCTCACCCAGAGGGGCCGGGGGGGCCCCCACTGAAGCTTTCTTT.

The V gene is TRBV5-4, the J gene TRBJ2-3; D possibly corresponds to TRBD2 (7 bases). The germline CDR1 and CDR2 sequences are SGHNT and YYREEE (reference sequence). Trimming cost V 3 bases and J 5 bases, with 16 bases left between them. This CDR3 region has 15 residues. The CDR3 region has the DNA TGTGCCAGCAGCTACCGGGGGGCCCGGGGAGATACGCAGTATTTT. It specifies CASSYRGARGDTQYF. Together with reference TRBV5-4 and TRBJ2-3, the CDR3 gives the full variable domain: ETGVTQSPTHLIKTRGQQVTLRCSSQSGHNTVSWYQQALGQGPQFIFQYYREEENGRGNFPPRFSGLQFPNYSSELNVNALELDDSALYLCASSYRGARGDTQYFGPGTRLTVL.

The chain employs TRBV2 and TRBJ2-7, with 10 bases lining up with TRBD1. CDR1 SNHLY and CDR2 FYNNEI come from the germline V gene. This CDR3 is 15 amino acids long. The junction had 9 bases not matched to a gene; V was cut back by 4 bases and J by 6 bases. The CDR3 here is CASSVLGQGSSEQYF. CDR3 coding DNA: TGTGCCAGCAGTGTCCTGGGACAGGGGTCTTCCGAGCAGTACTTC. Complete variable domain (other parts from reference TRBV2 and TRBJ2-7): EPEVTQTPSHQVTQMGQEVILRCVPISNHLYFYWYRQILGQKVEFLVSFYNNEISEKSEIFDDQFSVERPDGSNFTLKIRSTKLEDSAMYFCASSVLGQGSSEQYFGPGTRLTVT.

This clone has more than one count but fewer than ten. The genes are TRBV9 and TRBJ2-1, with 9 positions matching TRBD1. After removal of 3 bases from V and 4 bases from J, the junction contained 5 bases not matched to a gene. Germline CDR1 reads SGDLS; CDR2 reads YYNGEE. There are 15 residues in the CDR3. In DNA form, the CDR3 reads TGTGCCAGCAGCGGCGAGGACAGGGGTTACAATGAGCAGTTCTTC. The encoded protein is CASSGEDRGYNEQFF.

The gene calls are TRBV3-1 (or the pseudogene TRBV3-2) and TRBJ2-3; 11 bases are shared with TRBD2. Germline V gene lookup returns CDR1 LGHDT and CDR2 YNNKEL (reference sequence). The CDR3 is made up of 16 amino acids. After removal of 0 bases from V and 7 bases from J, the junction contained 6 bases not matched to a gene. Here the CDR3 DNA reads TGTGCCAGCAGCCAAGATAGCGGGAGGGCCTCGAATACGCAGTATTTT. This translates into CASSQDSGRASNTQYF.

The chain employs TRBV7-9 and TRBJ2-7; D possibly corresponds to TRBD1 (6 bases). CDR3 length: 13 amino acids. Germline CDR1 reads SEHNR; CDR2 reads FQNEAQ (reference sequence). Trimming cost V 6 bases and J 4 bases, with 13 bases left between them. The CDR3 sequence: CASRFGQNYEQYF. DNA of the CDR3: TGTGCCAGCAGATTCGGACAGAATTACGAGCAGTACTTC.

J is TRBJ2-5 and V is TRBV11-2; 8 bases agree with TRBD1. CDR3 length: 14 amino acids. Germline V gene lookup returns CDR1 SGHAT and CDR2 FQNNGV. The ends lost 5 bases at V and 5 bases at J; junction bases unmatched: 7. CDR3 residues: CASSRRGLLETQYF. CDR3 sequence (DNA): TGTGCCAGCAGCCGCAGGGGGCTCTTGGAGACCCAGTACTTC.

The gene calls are TRBV28 and TRBJ1-2, with a possible D match to TRBD1 (5 bases). Germline V gene data show CDR1 as MDHEN and CDR2 as SYDVKM. V lost 7 bases, J lost 8 bases, and 20 bases lay in between. The CDR3 is 14 residues long. CDR3: CASNLSPRVGGYTF. CDR3 in DNA: TGTGCCAGCAACTTATCTCCCAGGGTCGGGGGCTACACCTTC.

The chain links TRBV7-9 to TRBJ2-1; the D gene is possibly TRBD1 (6 bases). This CDR3 has 14 amino acids. Deletions cut 5 bases from V and 2 bases from J, with 10 bases between. Germline CDR1 SEHNR, CDR2 FQNEAQ (reference sequence). CDR3 sequence (DNA): TGTGCCAGCAGCCTCAGGGGACCCTACAATGAGCAGTTCTTC. Translated: CASSLRGPYNEQFF.

V is TRBV5-4 and J is TRBJ2-4, with unresolved D. Germline V gene data show CDR1 as SGHNT and CDR2 as YYREEE (reference sequence). This CDR3 region has 14 residues. V lost 3 bases and J 8 bases, leaving 15 bases between the germline ends. The CDR3 sequence is CASSSPPRVDIQYF. CDR3 coding DNA: TGTGCCAGCAGCTCGCCCCCCCGAGTAGACATTCAGTACTTC.

This chain links TRBV6-1 with TRBJ2-4, with 7 bases identical to TRBD2. Germline V gives CDR1 MNHNS, CDR2 SASEGT. There are 16 residues in the CDR3. Losses at the gene ends were 2 bases for V and 3 bases for J; bases not matched to a gene: 7. CDR3 sequence (DNA): TGTGCCAGCAGTGAATCTAGTAGGACTAGCAAAAACATTCAGTACTTC. It is translated as CASSESSRTSKNIQYF.

The gene calls are TRBV20-1 and TRBJ2-1; D might be TRBD2 (5 bases). The CDR3 totals 11 residues. Trimming stripped 1 base from V and 8 bases from J, with 6 bases between. Germline V lookup: CDR1 DFQATT, CDR2 SNEGSKA (reference sequence). In DNA, the CDR3 is TGCAGTGCTAGAGTAGCGTATGAGCAGTTCTTC. Encoded protein: CSARVAYEQFF.